Listed below are T cell receptor beta chains from one sample, sequenced in a study of T cell responses to AZD1222 COVID-19 vaccine. Sequencing was performed with immunoSEQ multiplex PCR; in TCRdb, only in-frame clones are kept and a portion is missing. Of under 130,000 clones listed, 90% to 95% are singletons. The material sequenced was peripheral blood, taken on day 0 of AZD1222 vaccination. Every receptor here comes from an adult in good health. CDR3s include the opening cysteine and the closing phenylalanine or tryptophan. The D gene is left open where the match is weak. Clone size is stated in some rows and not others, as once, few, many or a class when expanded.

d_call cdr3_length j_call v_call clone_size cdr3_nt cdr3_aa
NA 14 TRBJ1-1 TRBV30 NA TGTGCCTGGAGCCAAGTCACAGGGACCACTGAAGCTTTCTTT CAWSQVTGTTEAFF
NA 13 TRBJ1-5 TRBV27 NA TGTGCCAGCAGTCTCTTTGGGGGCGAGCCCCAGCATTTT CASSLFGGEPQHF
NA 16 TRBJ1-6 TRBV4-3 NA TGCGCCAGCAGCCAAGGGGAGAGCTCCTATAATTCACCCCTCCACTTT CASSQGESSYNSPLHF
NA 14 TRBJ2-7 TRBV28 NA TGTGCCAGCAGTTTTCGACAAGGGGCCTACGAGCAGTACTTC CASSFRQGAYEQYF
TRBD1 18 TRBJ2-6 TRBV7-9 few TGTGCCAGCAGCCCCCTGACAGGGGGCAATTCTGGGGCCAACGTCCTGACTTTC CASSPLTGGNSGANVLTF
NA 13 TRBJ2-1 TRBV28 NA TGTGCCAGCAGAGGCGGCGGGCGCAATGAGCAGTTCTTC CASRGGGRNEQFF
TRBD2 17 TRBJ2-2 TRBV3-1/TRBV3-2 NA TGTGCCAGCAGCCAAGCCGCCAGGACTAGGGACACCGGGGAGCTGTTTTTT CASSQAARTRDTGELFF
NA 13 TRBJ2-5 TRBV18 NA TGTGCCACCCACCGGGGGAGGCAAGAGACCCAGTACTTC CATHRGRQETQYF
NA 13 TRBJ2-1 TRBV11-2 once TGTGCCAGCAGCCTTGGACTATACAATGAGCAGTTCTTC CASSLGLYNEQFF
TRBD2 15 TRBJ2-1 TRBV6-2/TRBV6-3 NA TGTGCCAGCAGCGATACTAGCGCAACCTACAATGAGCAGTTCTTC CASSDTSATYNEQFF
TRBD2 15 TRBJ2-1 TRBV19 NA TGTGCCAGTAGTAGGACTAGCGGCTCCTACAATGAGCAGTTCTTC CASSRTSGSYNEQFF
NA 13 TRBJ1-1 TRBV7-2 few TGTGCCAGCAGCACCCAGGGTAACACTGAAGCTTTCTTT CASSTQGNTEAFF
NA 16 TRBJ1-3 TRBV5-4 NA TGTGCCAGCAGCCCAGGACGGGGTTGGGCAGGAAACACCATATATTTT CASSPGRGWAGNTIYF
NA 15 TRBJ1-1 TRBV6-2/TRBV6-3 NA TGTGCCAGCAGTTCTTTTATAGGGTTGAACACTGAAGCTTTCTTT CASSSFIGLNTEAFF
NA 13 TRBJ2-2 TRBV19 NA TGTGCCAGTAGTGTTCAGGGGACCGGGGAGCTGTTTTTT CASSVQGTGELFF
TRBD1 16 TRBJ1-2 TRBV30 NA TGTGCCTTTTTCCTCCGGGACAGGGTCTCTAACTATGGCTACACCTTC CAFFLRDRVSNYGYTF
NA 14 TRBJ2-7 TRBV4-1 NA TGCGCCAGCAGCCAAGATCCACTTTCCTACGAGCAGTACTTC CASSQDPLSYEQYF
TRBD1 18 TRBJ2-7 TRBV27 NA TGTGCCAGCAGTTCCTCCCGCGGCGATAGGGGGCTGCGGCGAGAGCAGTACTTC CASSSSRGDRGLRREQYF
NA 16 TRBJ2-2 TRBV5-4 NA TGTGCCAGCAGCTTGGGAGGTGGAGGGAACACCGGGGAGCTGTTTTTT CASSLGGGGNTGELFF
NA 15 TRBJ2-5 TRBV5-4 NA TGTGCCAGCAGCACAAAGACTGCTCCTCAAGAGACCCAGTACTTC CASSTKTAPQETQYF
NA 15 TRBJ2-2 TRBV11-1 NA TGTGCCAGCAGACCCAGGGGACGGCTCACCGGGGAGCTGTTTTTT CASRPRGRLTGELFF
NA 15 TRBJ1-4 TRBV2 NA TGTGCCAGCAGTGAAGTAGGGGGGGCGAGTGAAAAACTGTTTTTT CASSEVGGASEKLFF
NA 14 TRBJ1-6 TRBV5-1 NA TGCGCCAGCAGCTTGGTAGGCCAGAATTCACCCCTCCACTTT CASSLVGQNSPLHF
TRBD2 16 TRBJ2-1 TRBV7-2 NA TGTGCCAGCAGCTCCCAAATAGCGGGTGGATACAATGAGCAGTTCTTC CASSSQIAGGYNEQFF
TRBD2 15 TRBJ2-7 TRBV2 NA TGTGCCAGCAGGGCGACTAGCGGGAGTTTTTACGAGCAGTACTTC CASRATSGSFYEQYF
NA 12 TRBJ1-2 TRBV14 NA TGTGCCAGCAGCCTTTTAGGATATGGCTACACCTTC CASSLLGYGYTF
NA 12 TRBJ2-2 TRBV28 NA TGTGCCAGCAGTCGTCTGGCCGGGGAGCTGTTTTTT CASSRLAGELFF
NA 12 TRBJ2-1 TRBV5-1 NA TGCGCCAGCAGCTTGTGGGGCCTTGAGCAGTTCTTC CASSLWGLEQFF
NA 12 TRBJ2-3 TRBV10-3 NA TGTGCCATCACGGGGCCCACAGATACGCAGTATTTT CAITGPTDTQYF
NA 14 TRBJ2-2 TRBV7-2 NA TGTGCCAGCAGCCGCAGGGGCGATACCGGGGAGCTGTTTTTT CASSRRGDTGELFF
NA 14 TRBJ2-3 TRBV29-1 NA TGCAGCGTTGCCGGCGGGGCGAGCACAGATACGCAGTATTTT CSVAGGASTDTQYF
NA 14 TRBJ2-1 TRBV28 once TGTGCCAGCAGTTTTTTACGGGAGTTCAATGAGCAGTTCTTC CASSFLREFNEQFF
NA 13 TRBJ2-7 TRBV21-1 NA TGTGCCAGCAGCTATCGGGCTTGCTACGAGCAGTACTTC CASSYRACYEQYF
NA 15 TRBJ2-3 TRBV27 NA TGTGCCAGCAGCCTCGTTGGGGCCTTCACAGATACGCAGTATTTT CASSLVGAFTDTQYF
TRBD1 17 TRBJ1-5 TRBV28 NA TGTGCCAGCAGTTGGGACAGGGAGACGTTGGGGAATCAGCCCCAGCATTTT CASSWDRETLGNQPQHF
TRBD1 14 TRBJ2-2 TRBV13 NA TGTGCCAGCAGCCGGGACAGGCCAACCGGGGAGCTGTTTTTT CASSRDRPTGELFF
NA 15 TRBJ1-1 TRBV5-1 NA TGCGCCAGCAGCTTGAACCGGGGGGTCGGCACTGAAGCTTTCTTT CASSLNRGVGTEAFF
NA 16 TRBJ1-4 TRBV4-1 NA TGCGCCAGCAGCCAAGATATTATGGCTTCCAATGAAAAACTGTTTTTT CASSQDIMASNEKLFF
TRBD1 15 TRBJ2-7 TRBV10-1 NA TGCGCCAGCAGTGTCTGGACAGGGGGTTCCTACGAGCAGTACTTC CASSVWTGGSYEQYF
NA 12 TRBJ1-1 TRBV5-6 few TGTGCCAGCAGCTTTTGGGGGGGCGTAGCTTTCTTT CASSFWGGVAFF
NA 14 TRBJ2-3 TRBV7-9 few TGTGCCAGCAGCTTAGTTATAAGCACAGATACGCAGTATTTT CASSLVISTDTQYF
TRBD1 14 TRBJ2-7 TRBV7-2 NA TGTGCCAGCAGCTGGGGACAGGGATCCTACGAGCAGTACTTC CASSWGQGSYEQYF
NA 14 TRBJ2-3 TRBV27 NA TGTGCCAGCAGGGGGGGTTGGGGGGCAGATACGCAGTATTTT CASRGGWGADTQYF
NA 14 TRBJ2-1 TRBV3-1/TRBV3-2 NA TGTGCCAGCTCGAATACTAGGTTGCTCAATGAGCAGTTCTTC CASSNTRLLNEQFF
NA 11 TRBJ2-1 TRBV20-1 NA TGCAGTGCTAGTGGGTCCTTTGAGCAGTTCTTC CSASGSFEQFF
TRBD1 15 TRBJ1-2 TRBV5-1 NA TGCGCCAGCAGCTTGGCCGGGACAGACACCGATGGCTACACCTTC CASSLAGTDTDGYTF
NA 15 TRBJ2-6 TRBV20-1 NA TGCAGTGCTAGTTCCGGGGAACTGGGGGCCAACGTCCTGACTTTC CSASSGELGANVLTF
NA 14 TRBJ2-7 TRBV3-1/TRBV3-2 NA TGTGCCAGCAGCCGGGCCGGGAGCAACTACGAGCAGTACTTC CASSRAGSNYEQYF